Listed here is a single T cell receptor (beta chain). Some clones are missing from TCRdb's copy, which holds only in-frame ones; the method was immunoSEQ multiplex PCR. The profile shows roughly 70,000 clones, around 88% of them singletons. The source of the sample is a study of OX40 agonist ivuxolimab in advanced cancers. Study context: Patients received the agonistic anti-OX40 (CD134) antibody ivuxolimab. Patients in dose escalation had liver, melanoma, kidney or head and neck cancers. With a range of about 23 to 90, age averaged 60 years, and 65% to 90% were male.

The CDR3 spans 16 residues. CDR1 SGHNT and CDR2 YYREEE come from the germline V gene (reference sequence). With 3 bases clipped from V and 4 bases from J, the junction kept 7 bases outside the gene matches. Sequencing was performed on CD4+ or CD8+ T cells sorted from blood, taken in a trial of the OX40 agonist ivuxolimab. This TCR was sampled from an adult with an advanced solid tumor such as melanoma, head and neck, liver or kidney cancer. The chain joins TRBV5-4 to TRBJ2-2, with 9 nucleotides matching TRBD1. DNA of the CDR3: TGTGCCAGCAGCTCGCCGGGACAGGGCTCCACCGGGGAGCTGTTTTTT. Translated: CASSSPGQGSTGELFF.